The 9 T cell receptor beta chains listed next were all sequenced from one sample in a study of beta chain features in type 1 diabetes. Expressed TCRB transcripts got sequenced, as all isolated RNA was reverse transcribed. The table came from immunoSEQ multiplex PCR; TCRdb's copy has only in-frame clones and leaves some out. The sample comprises a few hundred thousand clones, 9.6% of which are singletons, and about 0.6% rests with the top ten. General study results and limits: People with Type 1 diabetes carried modestly yet significantly shorter TCRB CDR3s in all four CD4+ subsets.

Their recognized antigens are unknown. Sequenced input: central memory CD4+ T cells from blood. The receptors derive from a man in his thirties or forties with type 1 diabetes.

The V gene is TRBV11-2, the J gene TRBJ1-1, with D hard to call. Per germline, CDR1 SGHAT and CDR2 FQNNGV. This CDR3 has 13 amino acids. With 1 base removed from V and 7 bases from J, the gap between germline ends came to 10 bases. CDR3 sequence (DNA): TGTGCCAGCAGCTTAGTTATAAGAGATGAAGCTTTCTTT. Its protein is CASSLVIRDEAFF.

The sample holds many counts of this clone. The chain carries TRBV10-3 and TRBJ2-1; 8 bases align to TRBD2. The CDR3 runs to 15 residues. With V trimmed by 8 bases and J by 2 bases, 8 bases remained unmatched. Looked up from germline, CDR1 is ENHRY and CDR2 is SYGVKD. CDR3 protein: CAISGELAAYNEQFF. The CDR3 DNA sequence: TGTGCCATCTCCGGGGAACTAGCGGCCTACAATGAGCAGTTCTTC.

The chain combines TRBV28 with TRBJ2-5; a weak D match, TRBD2 (7 bases). Trimming took 10 bases from V and 5 from J, leaving 17 bases between them. The germline V gene encodes CDR1 MDHEN and CDR2 SYDVKM. CDR3 length: 13 residues. Here the CDR3 DNA reads TGTGCCACCAGGGGAGGGCTGGGGGAGACCCAGTACTTC. It codes for CATRGGLGETQYF.

Only a few counts were recorded for this clone. The chain uses TRBV11-1 and TRBJ1-1, with TRBD1 as a possible D gene (5 bases). This CDR3 comprises 16 residues. Deletions cut 2 bases from V and 4 bases from J, with 17 bases between. Per the germline V gene, CDR1 is SGHAT and CDR2 is FQDESV (reference sequence). The CDR3 DNA reads TGTGCCAGCAGCTTATCGGCAAGCCAGGGAGTCACTGAAGCTTTCTTT. Amino acids: CASSLSASQGVTEAFF.

The V and J genes are TRBV7-2 and TRBJ2-5; D is unresolved. CDR3 size: 12 residues. Between the trimmed V and J ends, which lost 5 bases and 7 bases, there was a span of 11 bases. Germline V gene data show CDR1 as SGHTA and CDR2 as FQGNSA. The CDR3 sequence: CASSEAQRTQYF. The CDR3 DNA follows: TGTGCCAGCAGCGAGGCACAAAGGACCCAGTACTTC.

This clone has only a few counts. The gene calls are TRBV6-1 and TRBJ1-4; TRBD1 might be the D (6 bases). Germline lookup yields CDR1 MNHNS and CDR2 SASEGT. The CDR3 sequence is 15 residues long. Trimming left V 6 bases short and J 6 bases short, with 17 bases between. The CDR3: CASSFTTGQDEKLFF. The DNA for the CDR3 is TGTGCCAGCAGCTTCACGACAGGCCAAGATGAAAAACTGTTTTTT.

This rearrangement joins TRBV7-9 to TRBJ1-2; TRBD1 aligns across 8 bases. The germline V gene encodes CDR1 SEHNR and CDR2 FQNEAQ (reference sequence). The CDR3 has 14 amino acids. Trimming removed 5 bases from V and 7 bases from J; junction bases left unmatched: 9. The CDR3 DNA follows: TGTGCCAGCAGCCCGACAGGGGTAGGGGCTGGCTACACCTTC. Translation: CASSPTGVGAGYTF.

This clone was picked up a small number of times. This sequence joins TRBV6-6 and TRBJ2-1; D ambiguous. The V gene's germline CDR1 is MNHNY and CDR2 SVGAGI (reference sequence). Trimming removed 5 bases at V and 5 bases at J, with 7 bases between. This CDR3 has 12 residues. The CDR3 nucleotides read TGTGCCAGCAGTCCTAGGAACAATGAGCAGTTCTTC. It specifies CASSPRNNEQFF.

Ten or more counts support this clone. J is TRBJ1-2 and V is TRBV28; 7 positions agree with TRBD1. CDR1 is MDHEN and CDR2 is SYDVKM in the germline V gene. The J segment lost 7 bases and the V segment lost 6 bases, leaving 5 bases of the junction unmatched. The CDR3 contains 12 residues. The CDR3 is CASRPQGFGYTF. In DNA, the CDR3 is TGTGCCAGCAGGCCACAGGGGTTTGGCTACACCTTC.